The TCR beta chain described here comes from a study of a mutant IDH1 vaccine in newly diagnosed glioma. Overall study: Treated patients had a mean age of about 37 years and a sex split that was around 62% male and roughly 40% female. Every participant had undergone radiotherapy, temozolomide, or both before, and most underwent both.

Time point specified: week 23, last vaccination. Topical imiquimod was applied with each vaccine dose, which held 300 ug of mutant IDH1 20-mer peptide. The donor cohort comprised cases of new WHO grade 3 or 4 IDH1-mutant, ATRX-lost astrocytoma. Study results and caveats: There were vaccine-induced immune responses in about 93% of the patients.

The ends were cut back, 6 bases at V and 6 bases at J, with 9 bases in the middle. The CDR3 covers 12 residues. Germline V gene lookup returns CDR1 MNHEY and CDR2 SMNVEV (reference sequence). Generated by immunoSEQ multiplex PCR, the TCRdb table keeps only in-frame clones and is missing some. Among 65,000 or so clones, about 85% were seen once, and the ten largest hold 4%. Note on this clone: The antigen is not known.

The sequence came from a man aged 25 to 40 with glioma. The material was PBMCs, obtained from a glioma patient whose treatment included an IDH1 peptide vaccine. The J gene is TRBJ2-1, the V gene TRBV27; D not resolved. The CDR3 loop reads CASSYLGNEQFF. DNA for the CDR3: TGTGCCAGCAGCTACCTGGGCAATGAGCAGTTCTTC.